This T cell receptor (beta chain) stems from a study of T cells in localized non-small cell lung cancer. General study findings and limits: Elevated circulating T cell density in blood was associated with longer overall survival. Sequencing was limited to one tumor region, leaving the possibility of heterogeneity open. Turning up in adjacent lung were a median around 60 of the top 100 tumor clones.

Germline CDR1 is MRHNA and CDR2 is SNTAGT. The V segment lost 5 bases and the J segment 8 bases; nucleotides outside the gene matches: 5. The CDR3 loop spans 13 amino acids. TCRdb's table, derived via immunoSEQ multiplex PCR, lists solely in-frame clones and lacks some. The sample consists of 45,000 to 65,000 clones, roughly 90% of them appearing once. About this clone itself: Its specificity is not known.

The input for sequencing was peripheral blood, taken before any cancer treatment. The source of this sequence is a man aged 35-75 years with stage I squamous cell lung carcinoma. The chain uses TRBV6-4 and TRBJ1-2; 10 nucleotides align to TRBD1. As DNA, the CDR3 is TGTGCCAGCAGTCCCGGGACAGGGGTAGGCTACACCTTC. Translating it yields CASSPGTGVGYTF.